This TCR beta chain was found in a study of T-cell reconstitution after alpha-beta-depleted transplantation in children. Unique molecular identifiers were incorporated when the TCRbeta library was constructed. TCRdb independently ran MiXCR on the PCR reads; one entry per CDR3 protein. Of 490,000 or so distinct CDR3 sequences in the sample, under 15% were seen once. Trimming cost V 4 bases and J 0 bases, with 13 bases left between them. The length of the CDR3 is 17 residues. The origin of this receptor is a human donor who donated a stem cell graft to a child with combined immunodeficiency. J is TRBJ2-6 and V is TRBV12-3 or TRBV12-4, with D tentatively TRBD1 (6 bases). Source: PBMCs from the stem cell graft donor, taken from the stem cell graft. CDR3 sequence reads: CASSWRQGNSGANVLTF. The DNA for the CDR3 is TGTGCCAGCAGTTGGAGGCAGGGGAACTCTGGGGCCAACGTCCTGACTTTC.